This T cell receptor beta chain comes out of a study of CD8 T cells in Susac syndrome. The authors reverse transcribed roughly 0.5 to 1 ug RNA with random hexamers. From the immunoSEQ multiplex PCR reads, TCRdb called clonotypes with MiXCR, one entry per CDR3 protein. The sample includes a few hundred thousand distinct CDR3 sequences, 92% of them seen just once. This TCR derives from a human donor with multiple sclerosis. Input material: CD4+ T cells from PBMCs.

The CDR3 region is CASSQTGANVLTF. The CDR3 bases are TGTGCCAGCTCCCAGACAGGGGCCAACGTCCTGACTTTC. J is TRBJ2-6 and V is TRBV12-3 or TRBV12-4; D is unresolved. CDR3 length: 13 amino acids. V shed 8 bases and J shed 4 bases, with 9 bases lying between them.